Shown below are 32 T cell receptor beta chains from a single sample sequenced in a study of blood T cell repertoires in COVID-19. Sequencing was performed with immunoSEQ multiplex PCR; in TCRdb, only in-frame clones are kept and a portion is missing. The sample includes 130,000 to 150,000 clones, approximately 85% of them seen just once. The sequenced material came from peripheral blood. These receptors originate from a man in his 70s with acute or convalescent COVID-19.

The chain combines TRBV3-1 (or the pseudogene TRBV3-2) with TRBJ1-1, with a tentative D call TRBD1 (6 bases). With 4 bases removed from V and 9 bases from J, the gap between germline ends came to 24 bases. In germline, CDR1 is LGHDT, CDR2 YNNKEL (reference sequence). The CDR3 covers 16 residues. Here the CDR3 DNA reads TGTGCCAGCAGCCTCCTGGGGGGGGGCCGCCTAAAAAAAGCTTTCTTT. This gives the protein CASSLLGGGRLKKAFF.

This clone has a single count. The V and J genes are TRBV7-3 and TRBJ2-2; 7 bases are shared with TRBD2. V shed 5 bases, J shed 6 bases, and the junction held 9 bases outside the gene matches. Germline V gene sequence: CDR1 SGHTA, CDR2 FQGTGA. The CDR3 runs 15 residues. The CDR3 bases are TGTGCCAGCAGCCCAAACCTACGGGGGGCCGGGGAGCTGTTTTTT. This sequence encodes CASSPNLRGAGELFF.

The chain has TRBV19 and TRBJ1-5; 7 bases map to TRBD1. Trimming removed 8 bases from V and 11 bases from J; junction bases left unmatched: 18. The length of the CDR3 is 15 residues. Germline assignment: CDR1 LNHDA and CDR2 SQIVND (reference sequence). CDR3 amino acids: CASESRTGAGLAQHF. Here the CDR3 DNA reads TGTGCCAGTGAATCACGGACAGGCGCCGGGTTGGCCCAGCATTTT.

V and J are TRBV21-1 and TRBJ1-2; TRBD1 was called by the table and not checked on the DNA. TRBV21-1 is shown as a pseudogene. The CDR3 spans 14 residues. In DNA form, the CDR3 reads TGTGCCAGCACCGGGACAGGGGGAATTCGTGGCTACACCTTC. Translating gives CASTGTGGIRGYTF.

The chain couples TRBV7-2 to TRBJ1-1; TRBD1 agrees at 9 bases. Trimming removed 1 base from V and 4 bases from J; junction bases left unmatched: 4. The germline gives CDR1 SGHTA, CDR2 FQGNSA. The length of the CDR3 is 15 residues. The CDR3 loop is CASSLGGQGSTEAFF. The CDR3 nucleotides are TGTGCCAGCAGCTTAGGGGGACAGGGCAGCACTGAAGCTTTCTTT.

The J gene is TRBJ2-5, the V gene TRBV7-8; TRBD1 is a possible D gene (6 bases). V was shortened by 5 bases and J by 2 bases, with 15 bases between the two germline ends. Germline assignment: CDR1 SGHVS and CDR2 FQNEAQ. This CDR3 has 15 amino acids. This CDR3 is CASSAWDKEQETQYF. DNA for the CDR3: TGTGCCAGCAGCGCATGGGACAAAGAACAAGAGACCCAGTACTTC.

This clone was detected a few times. V gene TRBV5-1 combines with J gene TRBJ2-7, with TRBD1 matching over 9 bases. This CDR3 has 15 residues. V gave up 4 bases and J gave up 0 bases; unmatched junction bases: 5. Germline CDR1 SGHRS, CDR2 YFSETQ. CDR3 residues: CASSPGQGGSYEQYF. CDR3 nucleotides: TGCGCCAGCAGCCCGGGACAGGGTGGCTCCTACGAGCAGTACTTC.

The chain combines TRBV27 with TRBJ2-1; TRBD1 agrees at 7 bases. This CDR3 is 14 amino acids long. After removal of 5 bases from V and 5 bases from J, the junction contained 6 bases not matched to a gene. Germline V lookup: CDR1 MNHEY, CDR2 SMNVEV (reference sequence). CDR3 DNA: TGTGCCAGCAGTGTGACAGGGATTAACAATGAGCAGTTCTTC. It encodes CASSVTGINNEQFF.

The chain joins TRBV19 to TRBJ2-1; the match to TRBD1 covers 7 bases. The CDR3 loop spans 17 amino acids. With V trimmed by 6 bases and J by 2 bases, 13 bases remained unmatched. In germline, CDR1 is LNHDA, CDR2 SQIVND (reference sequence). The CDR3 region is CASSPGGSIRPYNEQFF. The CDR3 DNA is TGTGCCAGTAGCCCAGGGGGTTCAATCCGTCCCTACAATGAGCAGTTCTTC.

This clone was detected only once. The chain uses TRBV27 and TRBJ1-2; weak D call: TRBD1 (5 bases). The CDR3 has 15 amino acids. The V gene's germline CDR1 is MNHEY and CDR2 SMNVEV (reference sequence). The V end was cut by 5 bases, the J end by 0 bases, with 13 bases between. CDR3 residues: CASSPTELANYGYTF. DNA of the CDR3: TGTGCCAGCAGTCCGACAGAGTTAGCTAACTATGGCTACACCTTC.

This chain connects TRBV6-1 to TRBJ2-2; D unclear. The CDR3 consists of 15 residues. V lost 2 bases and J 1 base, leaving 8 bases between the germline ends. The germline CDR1 and CDR2 sequences are MNHNS and SASEGT. CDR3 in DNA: TGTGCCAGCAGTGAAATGTCGGGGAACACCGGGGAGCTGTTTTTT. Amino acids: CASSEMSGNTGELFF.

The chain combines TRBV20-1 with TRBJ1-4; D is unresolved. The CDR3 is 14 residues long. Per the germline V gene, CDR1 is DFQATT and CDR2 is SNEGSKA (reference sequence). V lost 3 bases, J lost 0 bases, and 8 bases lay in between. Here the CDR3 reads CSASPIPTNEKLFF. The CDR3 bases are TGCAGTGCTAGTCCAATCCCAACTAATGAAAAACTGTTTTTT.

The J gene is TRBJ1-1, the V gene TRBV4-1, with TRBD1 matching 7 bases. Germline V CDR1 and CDR2: MGHRA, YSYEKL. V was clipped by 3 bases and J by 4 bases; unmatched bases: 5. The CDR3 extends over 14 amino acids. CDR3 nucleotides: TGCGCCAGCAGCCACCCAGGGGGTGGCACTGAAGCTTTCTTT. It translates to CASSHPGGGTEAFF.

The V call is TRBV4-1, the J call TRBJ2-6; TRBD1 is a possible D gene (5 bases). Trimming left V 1 base short and J 4 bases short, with 11 bases between. The CDR3 totals 16 residues. The germline CDR1 and CDR2 sequences are MGHRA and YSYEKL. The CDR3 sequence is CASSQGIGAGANVLTF. CDR3 bases: TGCGCCAGCAGCCAAGGTATAGGGGCCGGGGCCAACGTCCTGACTTTC.

The chain recombines TRBV5-1 with TRBJ1-6; 10 nucleotides line up with TRBD1. V shed 3 bases, J shed 7 bases, and the junction held 7 bases outside the gene matches. Germline V gives CDR1 SGHRS, CDR2 YFSETQ. This CDR3 comprises 16 residues. The CDR3 here is CASSSGQGIENSPLHF. The CDR3 nucleotides are TGCGCCAGCAGCTCGGGACAGGGGATAGAGAATTCACCCCTCCACTTT. Full variable domain (missing parts from reference TRBV5-1 and TRBJ1-6): KAGVTQTPRYLIKTRGQQVTLSCSPISGHRSVSWYQQTPGQGLQFLFEYFSETQRNKGNFPGRFSGRQFSNSRSEMNVSTLELGDSALYLCASSSGQGIENSPLHFGNGTRLTVT.

The CDR3: CASGFGAPGGTDTQYF. The CDR3 region has the DNA TGTGCTAGTGGTTTCGGGGCCCCGGGGGGTACAGATACGCAGTATTTT. This chain uses TRBV12-5 with TRBJ2-3, with 7 bases fitting TRBD2. After removal of 3 bases from V and 3 bases from J, the junction contained 9 bases not matched to a gene. This CDR3 region has 16 residues. Per germline, CDR1 LGHNT and CDR2 FRNRAP.

This clone has a handful of counts. The V call is TRBV4-2, the J call TRBJ1-4; D gene ambiguous. V lost 0 bases to trimming and J lost 0 bases, with 11 bases between them. The CDR3 is 17 residues long. Germline V lookup: CDR1 LGHNA, CDR2 YNFKEQ. The chain's CDR3 is CASSQDRVSSTNEKLFF. Here the CDR3 DNA reads TGTGCCAGCAGCCAAGATCGGGTCAGTTCAACTAATGAAAAACTGTTTTTT.

This chain links TRBV5-5 with TRBJ1-5; D may be TRBD1 (5 bases). From germline, CDR1 is SGHKS and CDR2 YYEKEE (reference sequence). The CDR3 totals 15 residues. Trimming took 5 bases from V and 4 from J, leaving 16 bases between them. Here the CDR3 reads CASSKFDSENQPQHF. The DNA of the CDR3 is TGTGCCAGCAGTAAATTCGACAGTGAGAATCAGCCCCAGCATTTT. The entire variable domain, with the rest obtained from reference TRBV5-5 and TRBJ1-5, is as follows: DAGVTQSPTHLIKTRGQQVTLRCSPISGHKSVSWYQQVLGQGPQFIFQYYEKEERGRGNFPDRFSARQFPNYSSELNVNALLLGDSALYLCASSKFDSENQPQHFGDGTRLSIL.

The chain has TRBV7-2 and TRBJ1-5; 7 positions match TRBD1. The CDR3 is 17 residues long. Trimming removed 5 bases from V and 4 bases from J; junction bases left unmatched: 14. The germline CDR1 and CDR2 sequences are SGHTA and FQGNSA. This CDR3 reads CASSPQTGWGPNQPQHF. CDR3 nucleotides: TGTGCCAGCAGCCCACAGACAGGGTGGGGGCCGAATCAGCCCCAGCATTTT.

J is TRBJ1-1 and V is TRBV14, with unresolved D. CDR1 is SGHDN, CDR2 FVKESK, per germline. CDR3 length equals 13 residues. Trimming left V 1 base short and J 5 bases short, with 8 bases between. DNA for the CDR3: TGTGCCAGCAGCCAAGTACCAGGTACTGAAGCTTTCTTT. It is translated as CASSQVPGTEAFF.

This clone has more than one count but fewer than ten. The chain combines TRBV30 with TRBJ1-3, with D hard to call. Deletions cut 4 bases from V and 2 bases from J, with 6 bases between. The CDR3 has 12 residues. Germline CDR1 reads GTSNPN; CDR2 reads SVGIG (reference sequence). Written as DNA, the CDR3 is TGTGCCTGGAAGCAGGCTGGAAACACCATATATTTT. Translated, it gives CAWKQAGNTIYF.

V and J are TRBV30 and TRBJ2-1; 9 nucleotides align to TRBD2. The CDR3 runs 15 residues. Per germline, CDR1 GTSNPN and CDR2 SVGIG (reference sequence). V gave up 1 base and J gave up 7 bases; unmatched junction bases: 8. CDR3: CAWSARSGSQNEQFF. The CDR3 coding sequence is TGTGCCTGGAGTGCTCGTAGCGGGAGTCAGAATGAGCAGTTCTTC.

The rearrangement uses TRBV18 and TRBJ1-5; a possible D gene is TRBD1 (6 bases). Trimming removed 3 bases from V and 2 bases from J, with 8 bases in between. CDR1 is KGHSH, CDR2 LQKENI, per germline. CDR3 length: 14 residues. The CDR3 DNA follows: TGTGCCAGCTCACCCGGGACACGCAATCAGCCCCAGCATTTT. Protein sequence: CASSPGTRNQPQHF.

The V gene is TRBV5-1, the J gene TRBJ1-4; tentative D call: TRBD1 (6 bases). The CDR3 consists of 12 residues. CDR1 is SGHRS and CDR2 is YFSETQ in the germline V gene. The V and J ends lost 4 bases and 7 bases respectively, with 8 bases between them. CDR3 protein: CASSPQGEKLFF. The DNA for the CDR3 is TGCGCCAGCAGCCCACAGGGTGAAAAACTGTTTTTT.

About this clone itself: Within the sample, other DNA sequences also encode this same CDR3. This chain uses TRBV28 with TRBJ2-1; TRBD2 agrees at 11 bases. V shed 4 bases, J shed 4 bases, and the junction held 6 bases outside the gene matches. Germline CDR1 is MDHEN and CDR2 is SYDVKM. The CDR3 length is 16 residues. CDR3 nucleotides: TGTGCCAGCAGTTCCTTAGCGGGAGGGTCGTACAATGAGCAGTTCTTC. Amino acid sequence: CASSSLAGGSYNEQFF.

The chain uses TRBV6-4 and TRBJ1-1, with D maybe TRBD1 (5 bases). CDR3 size: 14 residues. The V and J ends lost 1 base and 0 bases respectively, with 6 bases between them. Per the germline V gene, CDR1 is MRHNA and CDR2 is SNTAGT. CDR3 nucleotide sequence: TGTGCCAGCAGTGACTGGGGCATGAACACTGAAGCTTTCTTT. Translated, it gives CASSDWGMNTEAFF.

J is TRBJ2-7 and V is TRBV12-3 or TRBV12-4; the D gene is possibly TRBD2 (5 bases). The length of the CDR3 is 13 residues. With 5 bases removed from V and 2 bases from J, the gap between germline ends came to 10 bases. The CDR3 here is CASSLDWTYEQYF. CDR3 nucleotide sequence: TGTGCCAGCAGTCTGGACTGGACCTACGAGCAGTACTTC.

This chain uses TRBV5-6 with TRBJ1-2; the D gene is possibly TRBD1 (5 bases). The CDR3 extends over 16 amino acids. With 4 bases removed from V and 1 base from J, the gap between germline ends came to 17 bases. CDR1 and CDR2 (germline): SGHDT, YYEEEE. CDR3 sequence (DNA): TGTGCCAGCAGCCTGCTGGGATCTCAGGGTAACTATGGCTACACCTTC. Translation: CASSLLGSQGNYGYTF.

This clone occurred a few times. The J gene is TRBJ2-1, the V gene TRBV3-1 (or the pseudogene TRBV3-2), with 14 positions matching TRBD2. CDR1 is LGHDT and CDR2 is YNNKEL in the germline V gene (reference sequence). The CDR3 covers 17 residues. The V gene end was trimmed by 3 bases and the J gene end by 7 bases; junction bases not matched to a gene: 8. DNA of the CDR3: TGTGCCAGCAGCCAGTCGACTAGCGGGGGGGCTGGAAATGAGCAGTTCTTC. Translating gives CASSQSTSGGAGNEQFF.

The chain joins TRBV5-6 to TRBJ1-6; 7 nucleotides agree with TRBD1. Trimming removed 2 bases from V and 6 bases from J; junction bases left unmatched: 2. Germline CDR1 reads SGHDT; CDR2 reads YYEEEE. The CDR3 has 14 residues. CDR3 sequence: CASSFGTVNSPLHF. The CDR3 DNA is TGTGCCAGCAGCTTCGGGACAGTTAATTCACCCCTCCACTTT.

The rearrangement joins TRBV21-1 to TRBJ2-3; TRBD2 is the table's D call, not checked against the DNA. TRBV21-1 is an annotated pseudogene. The CDR3 runs 16 residues. CDR3 loop: CASRPMGTRYPDTQYF. The CDR3 region has the DNA TGTGCCAGCAGGCCGATGGGGACTAGATACCCAGATACGCAGTATTTT.

The rearrangement uses TRBV4-1 and TRBJ2-6; 7 bases are a match to TRBD1. The CDR3 loop spans 18 amino acids. V lost 0 bases, J lost 0 bases, and 5 bases stayed unmatched. CDR1 and CDR2 (germline): MGHRA, YSYEKL. The CDR3 here is CASSQEGDRVSGANVLTF. CDR3 coding DNA: TGCGCCAGCAGCCAAGAAGGGGACAGAGTCTCTGGGGCCAACGTCCTGACTTTC.